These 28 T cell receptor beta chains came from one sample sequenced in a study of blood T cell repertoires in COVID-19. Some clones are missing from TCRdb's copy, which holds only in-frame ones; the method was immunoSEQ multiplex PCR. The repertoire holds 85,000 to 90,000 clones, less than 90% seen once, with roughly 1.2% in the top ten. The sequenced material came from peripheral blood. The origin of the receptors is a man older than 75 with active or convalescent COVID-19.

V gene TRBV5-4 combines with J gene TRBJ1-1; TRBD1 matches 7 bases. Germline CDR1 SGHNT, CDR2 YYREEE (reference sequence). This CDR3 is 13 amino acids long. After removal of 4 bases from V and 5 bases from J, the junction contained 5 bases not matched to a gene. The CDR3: CASSKTGDTEAFF. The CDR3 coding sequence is TGTGCCAGCAGCAAAACAGGGGATACTGAAGCTTTCTTT.

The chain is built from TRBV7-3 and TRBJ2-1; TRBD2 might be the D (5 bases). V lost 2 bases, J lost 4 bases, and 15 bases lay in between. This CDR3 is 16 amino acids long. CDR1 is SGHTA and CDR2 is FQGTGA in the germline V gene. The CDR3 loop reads CASSLSRYSGYNEQFF. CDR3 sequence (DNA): TGTGCCAGCAGCTTATCCCGGTACAGCGGTTACAATGAGCAGTTCTTC. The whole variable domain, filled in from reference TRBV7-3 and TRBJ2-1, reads GAGVSQTPSNKVTEKGKYVELRCDPISGHTALYWYRQSLGQGPEFLIYFQGTGAADDSGLPNDRFFAVRPEGSVSTLKIQRTERGDSAVYLCASSLSRYSGYNEQFFGPGTRLTVL.

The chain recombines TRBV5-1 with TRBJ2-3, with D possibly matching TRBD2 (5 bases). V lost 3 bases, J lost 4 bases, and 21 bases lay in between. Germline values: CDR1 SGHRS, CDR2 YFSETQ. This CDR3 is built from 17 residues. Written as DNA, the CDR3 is TGCGCCAGCAGCTCCGAGGACTCATTCGTATGGGCAGATACGCAGTATTTT. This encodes CASSSEDSFVWADTQYF.

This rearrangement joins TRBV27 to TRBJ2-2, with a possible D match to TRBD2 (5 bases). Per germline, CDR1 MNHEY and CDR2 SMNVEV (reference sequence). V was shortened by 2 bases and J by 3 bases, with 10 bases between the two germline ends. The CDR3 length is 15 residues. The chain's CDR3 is CASSLTGIYTGELFF. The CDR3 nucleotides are TGTGCCAGCAGTTTAACCGGGATCTACACCGGGGAGCTGTTTTTT.

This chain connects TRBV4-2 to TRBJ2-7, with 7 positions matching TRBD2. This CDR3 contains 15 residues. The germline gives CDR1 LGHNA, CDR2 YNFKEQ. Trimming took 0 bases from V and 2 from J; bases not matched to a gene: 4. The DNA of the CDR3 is TGTGCCAGCAGCCAAGATCCTAGCGGCGCCTACGAGCAGTACTTC. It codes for CASSQDPSGAYEQYF.

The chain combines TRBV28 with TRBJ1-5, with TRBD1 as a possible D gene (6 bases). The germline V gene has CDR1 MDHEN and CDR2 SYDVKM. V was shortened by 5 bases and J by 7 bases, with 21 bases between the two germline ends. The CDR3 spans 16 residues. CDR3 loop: CASSAPGMGAGQPQHF. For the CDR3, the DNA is TGTGCCAGCAGTGCCCCTGGGATGGGGGCTGGGCAGCCCCAGCATTTT. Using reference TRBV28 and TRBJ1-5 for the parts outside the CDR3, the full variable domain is DVKVTQSSRYLVKRTGEKVFLECVQDMDHENMFWYRQDPGLGLRLIYFSYDVKMKEKGDIPEGYSVSREKKERFSLILESASTNQTSMYLCASSAPGMGAGQPQHFGDGTRLSIL.

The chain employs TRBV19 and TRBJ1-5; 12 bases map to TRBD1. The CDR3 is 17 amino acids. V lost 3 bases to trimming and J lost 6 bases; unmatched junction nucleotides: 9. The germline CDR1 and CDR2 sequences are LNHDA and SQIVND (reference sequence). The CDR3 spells CASSILQGQGAAQPQHF. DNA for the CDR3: TGTGCCAGTAGTATCCTCCAGGGACAGGGGGCCGCTCAGCCCCAGCATTTT.

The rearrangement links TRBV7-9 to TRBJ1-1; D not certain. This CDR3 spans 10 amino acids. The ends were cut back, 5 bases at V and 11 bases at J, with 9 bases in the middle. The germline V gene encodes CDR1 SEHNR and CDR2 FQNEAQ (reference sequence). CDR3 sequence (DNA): TGTGCCAGCAGCCGGGAGGTGGCTTTCTTT. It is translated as CASSREVAFF.

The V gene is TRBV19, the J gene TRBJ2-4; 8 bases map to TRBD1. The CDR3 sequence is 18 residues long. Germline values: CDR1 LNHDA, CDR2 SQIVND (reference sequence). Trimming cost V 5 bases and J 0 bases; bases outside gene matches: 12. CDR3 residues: CASSPGGRTGLAKNIQYF. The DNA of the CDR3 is TGTGCCAGTAGTCCAGGAGGAAGGACAGGGCTAGCCAAAAACATTCAGTACTTC.

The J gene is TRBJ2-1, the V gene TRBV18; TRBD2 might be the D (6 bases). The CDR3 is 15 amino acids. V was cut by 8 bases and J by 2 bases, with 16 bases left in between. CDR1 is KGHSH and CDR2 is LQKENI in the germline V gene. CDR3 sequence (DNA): TGTGCCAGCGCCCCGATGGGCGGGACCTACAATGAGCAGTTCTTC. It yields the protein CASAPMGGTYNEQFF.

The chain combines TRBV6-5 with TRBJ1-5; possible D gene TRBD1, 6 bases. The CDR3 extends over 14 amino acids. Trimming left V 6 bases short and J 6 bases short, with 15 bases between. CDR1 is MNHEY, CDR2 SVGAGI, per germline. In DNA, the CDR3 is TGTGCCAGCAGGAACACAGGGCCTGTTCAGCCCCAGCATTTT. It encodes CASRNTGPVQPQHF.

The CDR3 bases are TGCGCCAGCAGCCAAGCCGGGAGCACAGATACGCAGTATTTT. Encoded protein: CASSQAGSTDTQYF. The gene calls are TRBV4-3 and TRBJ2-3; D not resolved. The CDR3 is 14 residues long. Deletions cut 1 base from V and 0 bases from J, with 5 bases between. Germline V gene data show CDR1 as LGHNA and CDR2 as YSLEER.

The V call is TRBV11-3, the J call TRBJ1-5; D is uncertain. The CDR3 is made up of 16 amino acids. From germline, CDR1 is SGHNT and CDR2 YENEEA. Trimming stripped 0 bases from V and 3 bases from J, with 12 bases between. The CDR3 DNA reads TGTGCCAGCAGCTTAGAGTCAGAACCACCCAATCAGCCCCAGCATTTT. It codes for CASSLESEPPNQPQHF.

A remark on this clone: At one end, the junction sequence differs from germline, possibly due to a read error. The CDR3 DNA is TGTGCCAGCAGCCTAGCAGGCGGGGTTCAAGAGACCCAGTACTTC. Residues: CASSLAGGVQETQYF. The gene calls are TRBV7-2 and TRBJ2-5; D may be TRBD2 (6 bases). Looked up from germline, CDR1 is SGHTA and CDR2 is FQGNSA. The CDR3 loop spans 15 amino acids.

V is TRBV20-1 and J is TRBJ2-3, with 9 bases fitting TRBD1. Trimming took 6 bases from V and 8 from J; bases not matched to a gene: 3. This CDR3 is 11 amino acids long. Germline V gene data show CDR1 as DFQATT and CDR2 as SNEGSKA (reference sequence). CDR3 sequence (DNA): TGCAGTGCAGAACAGGGGGCTACGCAGTATTTT. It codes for CSAEQGATQYF.

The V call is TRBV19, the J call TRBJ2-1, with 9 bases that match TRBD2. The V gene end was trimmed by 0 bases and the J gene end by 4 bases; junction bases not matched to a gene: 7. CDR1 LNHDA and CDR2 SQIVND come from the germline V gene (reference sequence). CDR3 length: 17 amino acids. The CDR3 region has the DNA TGTGCCAGTAGTATAGATTTCGCTAGCGGGACTTACAATGAGCAGTTCTTC. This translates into CASSIDFASGTYNEQFF. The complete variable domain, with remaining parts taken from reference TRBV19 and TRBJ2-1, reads DGGITQSPKYLFRKEGQNVTLSCEQNLNHDAMYWYRQDPGQGLRLIYYSQIVNDFQKGDIAEGYSVSREKKESFPLTVTSAQKNPTAFYLCASSIDFASGTYNEQFFGPGTRLTVL.

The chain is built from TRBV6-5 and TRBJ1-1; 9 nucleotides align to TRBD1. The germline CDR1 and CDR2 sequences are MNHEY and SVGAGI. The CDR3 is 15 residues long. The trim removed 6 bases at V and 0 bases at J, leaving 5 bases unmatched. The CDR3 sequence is CASRIQGAVNTEAFF. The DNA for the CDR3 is TGTGCCAGCAGGATACAGGGGGCTGTGAACACTGAAGCTTTCTTT.

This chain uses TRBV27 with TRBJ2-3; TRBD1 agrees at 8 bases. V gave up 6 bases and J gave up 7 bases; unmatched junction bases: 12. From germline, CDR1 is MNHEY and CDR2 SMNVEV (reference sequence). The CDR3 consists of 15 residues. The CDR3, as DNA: TGTGCCAGCAGACCCGACAGGGGACCTATTAATACGCAGTATTTT. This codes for CASRPDRGPINTQYF.

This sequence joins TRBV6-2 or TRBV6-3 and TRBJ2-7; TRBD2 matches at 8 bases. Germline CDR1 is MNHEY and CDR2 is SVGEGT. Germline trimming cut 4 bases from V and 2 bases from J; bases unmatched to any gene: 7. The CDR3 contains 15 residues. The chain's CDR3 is CASSFSGLEAYEQYF. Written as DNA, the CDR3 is TGTGCCAGCAGTTTCTCGGGACTAGAAGCCTACGAGCAGTACTTC.

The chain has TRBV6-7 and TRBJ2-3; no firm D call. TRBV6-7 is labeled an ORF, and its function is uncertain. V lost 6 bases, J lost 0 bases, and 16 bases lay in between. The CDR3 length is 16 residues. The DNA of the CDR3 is TGTGCCAGCAGCACACGCGTAGCAAGGAGCACAGATACGCAGTATTTT. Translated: CASSTRVARSTDTQYF.

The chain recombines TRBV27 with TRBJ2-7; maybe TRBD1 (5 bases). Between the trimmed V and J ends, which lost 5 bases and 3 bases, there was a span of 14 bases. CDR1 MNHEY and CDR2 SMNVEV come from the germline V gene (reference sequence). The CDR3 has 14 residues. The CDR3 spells CASSPGIISYEQYF. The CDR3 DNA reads TGTGCCAGCAGTCCAGGGATCATCAGCTACGAGCAGTACTTC.

The CDR3 DNA follows: TGCGCCAGCAGCCAAGGACTAGCGGGAGTTTTGACAGATACGCAGTATTTT. Amino acids: CASSQGLAGVLTDTQYF. This rearrangement joins TRBV4-3 to TRBJ2-3; the match to TRBD2 covers 12 bases. The J segment lost 3 bases and the V segment lost 1 base, leaving 5 bases of the junction unmatched. CDR1 and CDR2 from the germline V gene are LGHNA and YSLEER. The CDR3 is made up of 17 amino acids.

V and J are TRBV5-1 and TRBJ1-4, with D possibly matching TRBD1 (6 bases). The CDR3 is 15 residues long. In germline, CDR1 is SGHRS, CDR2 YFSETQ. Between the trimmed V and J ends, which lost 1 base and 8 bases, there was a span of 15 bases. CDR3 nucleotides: TGCGCCAGCAGCTTGACTGGGGGACAAAGGGAAAAACTGTTTTTT. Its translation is CASSLTGGQREKLFF.

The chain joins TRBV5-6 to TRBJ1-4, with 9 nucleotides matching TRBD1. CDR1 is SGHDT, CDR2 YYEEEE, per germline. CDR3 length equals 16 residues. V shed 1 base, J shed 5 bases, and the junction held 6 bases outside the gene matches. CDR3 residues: CASSLTGTGINEKLFF. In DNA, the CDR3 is TGTGCCAGCAGCTTGACCGGGACAGGGATAAATGAAAAACTGTTTTTT.

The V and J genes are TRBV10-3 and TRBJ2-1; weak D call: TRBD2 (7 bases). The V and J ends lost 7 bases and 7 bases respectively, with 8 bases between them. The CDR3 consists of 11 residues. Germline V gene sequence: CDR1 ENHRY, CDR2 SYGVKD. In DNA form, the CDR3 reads TGTGCCATCAAGGGGGGGAATGAGCAGTTCTTC. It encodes CAIKGGNEQFF.

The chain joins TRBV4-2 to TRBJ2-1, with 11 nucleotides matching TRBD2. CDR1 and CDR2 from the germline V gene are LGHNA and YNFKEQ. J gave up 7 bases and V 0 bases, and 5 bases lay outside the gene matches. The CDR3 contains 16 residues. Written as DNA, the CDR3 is TGTGCCAGCAGCCAAGATTTAGCGGGAGGGATGAATGAGCAGTTCTTC. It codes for CASSQDLAGGMNEQFF.

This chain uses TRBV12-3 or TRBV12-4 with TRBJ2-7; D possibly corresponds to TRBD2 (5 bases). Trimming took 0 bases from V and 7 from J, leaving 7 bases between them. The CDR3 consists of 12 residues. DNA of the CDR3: TGTGCCAGCAGTTTAGCCCCGGGGGAGCAGTACTTC. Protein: CASSLAPGEQYF.

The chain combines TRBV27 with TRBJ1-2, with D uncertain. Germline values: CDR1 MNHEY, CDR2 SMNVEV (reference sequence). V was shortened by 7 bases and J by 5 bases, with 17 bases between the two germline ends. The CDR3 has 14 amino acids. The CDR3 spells CASKLAEYAYGYTF. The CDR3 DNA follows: TGTGCCAGCAAACTGGCGGAATACGCTTATGGCTACACCTTC.